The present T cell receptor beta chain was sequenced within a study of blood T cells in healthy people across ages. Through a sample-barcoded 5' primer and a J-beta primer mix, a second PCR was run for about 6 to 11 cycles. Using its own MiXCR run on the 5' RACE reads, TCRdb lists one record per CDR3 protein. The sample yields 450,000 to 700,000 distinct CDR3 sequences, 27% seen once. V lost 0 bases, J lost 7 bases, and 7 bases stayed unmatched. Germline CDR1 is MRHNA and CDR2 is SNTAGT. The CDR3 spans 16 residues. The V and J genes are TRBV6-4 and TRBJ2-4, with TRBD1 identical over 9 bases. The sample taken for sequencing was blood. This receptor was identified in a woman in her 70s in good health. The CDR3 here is CASSDSDRGAPNIQYF. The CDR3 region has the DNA TGTGCCAGCAGTGACTCAGACAGGGGGGCACCTAACATTCAGTACTTC.